Sequencing of this T cell receptor beta chain was carried out in a study of OX40 agonist ivuxolimab in advanced cancers. Study in general: Prior checkpoint blockade (anti-PD-1, anti-PD-L1 or anti-CTLA-4) was permitted; under 50% had it. General study results and limits: The study found that CD8+ T cells averaged more expanded clones than CD4+. Determination of antigen specificity was not performed for the expanded peripheral T cells.

Concerning this clone itself: No antigen is known for it.

Method: immunoSEQ multiplex PCR; TCRdb's copy keeps in-frame clones and lacks some. This table holds 75,000 to 80,000 clones, about 89% found once. Losses at the gene ends were 3 bases for V and 4 bases for J; bases not matched to a gene: 1. Germline V gene lookup returns CDR1 LNHDA and CDR2 SQIVND (reference sequence). CDR3 length: 13 residues. This sequence originates from an adult with an advanced solid tumor such as melanoma, head and neck, liver or kidney cancer. Sequenced material: CD4+ or CD8+ T cells sorted from blood, taken in a trial of the OX40 agonist ivuxolimab. This chain uses TRBV19 with TRBJ1-1, with 8 bases identical to TRBD1. The CDR3 sequence is CASSIDRGTEAFF. DNA of the CDR3: TGTGCCAGTAGTATCGACAGGGGCACTGAAGCTTTCTTT.